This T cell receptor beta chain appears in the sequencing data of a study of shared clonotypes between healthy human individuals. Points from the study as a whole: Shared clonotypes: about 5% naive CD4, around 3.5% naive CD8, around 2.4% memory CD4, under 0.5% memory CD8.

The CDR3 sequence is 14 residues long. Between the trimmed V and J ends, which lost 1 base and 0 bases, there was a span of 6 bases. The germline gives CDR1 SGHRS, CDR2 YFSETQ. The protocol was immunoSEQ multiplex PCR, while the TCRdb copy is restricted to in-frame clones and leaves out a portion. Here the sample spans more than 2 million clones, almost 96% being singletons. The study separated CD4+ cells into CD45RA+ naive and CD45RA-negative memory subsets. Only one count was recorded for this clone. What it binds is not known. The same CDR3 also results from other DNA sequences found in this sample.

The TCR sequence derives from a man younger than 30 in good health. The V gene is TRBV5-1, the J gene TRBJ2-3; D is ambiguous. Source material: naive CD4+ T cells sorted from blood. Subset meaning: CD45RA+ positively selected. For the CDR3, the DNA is TGCGCCAGCAGCTTGTTACAGAGCACAGATACGCAGTATTTT. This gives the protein CASSLLQSTDTQYF.